The 7 T cell receptor beta chains listed next were all sequenced from one sample in a study of early stage breast cancer tumors. Produced via immunoSEQ multiplex PCR; TCRdb's table is partial and in-frame only. The sample lists tens of thousands of clones, about nine tenths occurring once. The specimen was blood. These receptors were taken from a person aged 65 to 85 with breast cancer.

The rearrangement joins TRBV4-1 to TRBJ1-3, with TRBD1 as a possible D gene (6 bases). CDR1 and CDR2 from the germline V gene are MGHRA and YSYEKL. Trimming left V 0 bases short and J 2 bases short, with 11 bases between. CDR3 length: 16 amino acids. The CDR3 sequence: CASSQEEQGPGNTIYF. The DNA for the CDR3 is TGCGCCAGCAGCCAAGAAGAACAGGGACCTGGAAACACCATATATTTT.

The chain links TRBV19 to TRBJ2-1; 7 bases match TRBD2. The CDR3 loop spans 14 amino acids. The junction had 8 bases not matched to a gene; V was cut back by 4 bases and J by 8 bases. Germline V gene data show CDR1 as LNHDA and CDR2 as SQIVND (reference sequence). CDR3 protein: CASSKPGGSDEQFF. The CDR3 coding sequence is TGTGCCAGTAGTAAGCCAGGCGGGAGTGATGAGCAGTTCTTC.

The chain has TRBV28 and TRBJ1-1; TRBD1 aligns across 7 bases. Germline CDR1 reads MDHEN; CDR2 reads SYDVKM. After removal of 3 bases from V and 3 bases from J, the junction contained 4 bases not matched to a gene. This CDR3 has 14 residues. CDR3 region: CASSFRTGDTEAFF. In DNA, the CDR3 is TGTGCCAGCAGTTTCAGGACAGGAGACACTGAAGCTTTCTTT. The entire variable domain, with the rest obtained from reference TRBV28 and TRBJ1-1, is as follows: DVKVTQSSRYLVKRTGEKVFLECVQDMDHENMFWYRQDPGLGLRLIYFSYDVKMKEKGDIPEGYSVSREKKERFSLILESASTNQTSMYLCASSFRTGDTEAFFGQGTRLTVV.

V gene TRBV6-5 combines with J gene TRBJ2-2; TRBD2 aligns across 10 bases. The germline gives CDR1 MNHEY, CDR2 SVGAGI. The CDR3 length is 15 residues. The trim removed 6 bases at V and 5 bases at J, leaving 6 bases unmatched. In DNA form, the CDR3 reads TGTGCCAGCAGAAGAGCGGGAGGGAGAACCGGGGAGCTGTTTTTT. This gives the protein CASRRAGGRTGELFF.

This chain joins TRBV7-2 and TRBJ1-2; possibly TRBD1 for D (6 bases). The CDR3 covers 14 residues. Per germline, CDR1 SGHTA and CDR2 FQGNSA. The V end lost 1 base, the J end lost 6 bases, and 12 bases lay between the germline ends. The CDR3 loop reads CASSLEQGRHGYTF. In nucleotides, the CDR3 is TGTGCCAGCAGCTTAGAGCAGGGGAGACATGGCTACACCTTC.

This clone was seen once. This chain connects TRBV7-5 to TRBJ2-4; the D call TRBD2 from the table was never checked on the DNA. TRBV7-5 counts as a pseudogene. There are 14 residues in the CDR3. The DNA of the CDR3 is TGTGCCAGAAGCCCGGGATTAGCCAAAAACATTCAGTACTTC. Protein: CARSPGLAKNIQYF.

This clone was seen a few times. The chain is built from TRBV7-2 and TRBJ1-5; weak D call: TRBD1 (5 bases). Germline values: CDR1 SGHTA, CDR2 FQGNSA. V gave up 3 bases and J gave up 4 bases, with 7 bases separating them. This CDR3 is 13 amino acids long. CDR3 loop: CASSLDINQPQHF. CDR3 nucleotide sequence: TGTGCCAGCAGCTTGGACATTAATCAGCCCCAGCATTTT.